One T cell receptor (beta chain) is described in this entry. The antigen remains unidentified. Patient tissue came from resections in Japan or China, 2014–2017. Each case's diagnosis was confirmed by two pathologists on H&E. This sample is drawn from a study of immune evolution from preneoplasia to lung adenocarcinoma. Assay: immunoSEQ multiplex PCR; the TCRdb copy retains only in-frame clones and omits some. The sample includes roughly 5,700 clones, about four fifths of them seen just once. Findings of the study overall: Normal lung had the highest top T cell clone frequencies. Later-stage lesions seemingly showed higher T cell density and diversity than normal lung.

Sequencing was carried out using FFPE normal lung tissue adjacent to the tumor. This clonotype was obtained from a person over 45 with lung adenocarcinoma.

This chain's CDR3 is CASSRTEEFYEQYF. In nucleotides, the CDR3 is TGTGCCAGCAGCCGGACCGAGGAGTTCTACGAGCAGTACTTC. The chain is built from TRBV5-4 and TRBJ2-7; D unresolved. Germline-derived CDR1 and CDR2 are SGHNT and YYREEE (reference sequence). The CDR3 runs 14 residues. Trimming took 4 bases from V and 3 from J, leaving 14 bases between them. The variable domain in full, with the rest retrieved from reference TRBV5-4 and TRBJ2-7, is ETGVTQSPTHLIKTRGQQVTLRCSSQSGHNTVSWYQQALGQGPQFIFQYYREEENGRGNFPPRFSGLQFPNYSSELNVNALELDDSALYLCASSRTEEFYEQYFGPGTRLTVT.